This is a list of T cell receptor beta chains from one sample in a study of cytomegalovirus exposure and HLA in healthy donors. Sequencing used immunoSEQ multiplex PCR; TCRdb keeps in-frame clones, though not all of them. This repertoire shows 150,000 or so clones, roughly three quarters found once; its top ten account for around 7%. The sequenced sample consisted of PBMCs. These TCRs come from a woman between 40 and 55 years old in good health and CMV-seropositive. Each CDR3 is given with its conserved first and last residue. The order of the fields is D gene, J gene, clone size, V gene, CDR3 DNA, CDR3 protein. A D gene is named only where the DNA matches it firmly. Clone sizes are given selectively: once, few, many, or a class where the clone is expanded.

TRBD2,TRBJ2-5,.,TRBV6-6,TGTGCCAGCAGAAAACCGGGACTAGCGGGCCAAGAGACCCAGTACTTC,CASRKPGLAGQETQYF
TRBD1,TRBJ1-4,.,TRBV4-2,TGTGCCAGCAGCCAAGATATTGGGACAGGGGACGAAAAACTGTTTTTT,CASSQDIGTGDEKLFF
.,TRBJ1-2,.,TRBV30,TGTGCCTGGAGTGAGGGGTTGAGGGGCTACACCTTC,CAWSEGLRGYTF
.,TRBJ2-2,.,TRBV7-2,TGTGCCAGCAGCCCCAGAACCGGGGAGCTGTTTTTT,CASSPRTGELFF
TRBD1,TRBJ1-1,.,TRBV9,TGTGCCAGCAGCGTAGCTGCTAGATTGGGGACAGGGGACACTGAAGCTTTCTTT,CASSVAARLGTGDTEAFF
.,TRBJ1-1,.,TRBV25-1,TGTGCCAGTGGGGGAGGGATGAACACTGAAGCTTTCTTT,CASGGGMNTEAFF
TRBD2,TRBJ2-3,few,TRBV13,TGTGCCAGCAGCTCTAGCGGGGATAGCACAGATACGCAGTATTTT,CASSSSGDSTDTQYF
TRBD1,TRBJ1-6,.,TRBV30,TGTGCCTGGAGTGTAAAGACAGGGCTGAATTCACCCCTCCACTTT,CAWSVKTGLNSPLHF
.,TRBJ2-2,.,TRBV16,TGTGCCAGCAGCCAATGGACGGGGGATCAAAAGGGCACCGGGGAGCTGTTTTTT,CASSQWTGDQKGTGELFF
.,TRBJ2-6,.,TRBV28,TGTGCCAGCACCAGGGGAGATGTTCCCTCTGGGGCCAACGTCCTGACTTTC,CASTRGDVPSGANVLTF
.,TRBJ1-5,.,TRBV10-3,TGTGCCATCAGTGGGGGACTTAGCAATCAGCCCCAGCATTTT,CAISGGLSNQPQHF
TRBD2,TRBJ2-7,.,TRBV7-6,TGTGCCAGCAGCTCTTCCCCGGGAGGGGCCGCCTACGAGCAGTACTTC,CASSSSPGGAAYEQYF
.,TRBJ1-1,.,TRBV5-1,TGCGCCAGCAGATGGGGGCAGACTGAAGCTTTCTTT,CASRWGQTEAFF
.,TRBJ2-1,.,TRBV11-2,TGTGCCAGCGCCCGACGGGATGAGCAGTTCTTC,CASARRDEQFF
TRBD2,TRBJ2-5,.,TRBV7-8,TGTGCCAGCAGCTTCTCCTTAGCGGGGGGGGTCCGTTTAAACCAAGAGACCCAGTACTTC,CASSFSLAGGVRLNQETQYF
.,TRBJ2-2,.,TRBV30,TGTGCCTGGGGCTTTTTGGGAGGGGGGAACACCGGGGAGCTGTTTTTT,CAWGFLGGGNTGELFF
.,TRBJ1-6,few,TRBV19,TGTGCCAGTAGTATGAGGGGGTCGGCTCCCCTCCACTTT,CASSMRGSAPLHF
.,TRBJ2-2,.,TRBV27,TGTGCCAGCAGTTCAGACAGGCAGAACACCGGGGAGCTGTTTTTT,CASSSDRQNTGELFF
.,TRBJ1-2,.,TRBV10-3,TGTGCCATCAGTGACCGGGGTGGCCACACCTTC,CAISDRGGHTF
TRBD2,TRBJ2-1,.,TRBV28,TGTGCCAGCAGGTTGGCGGGGGGTTGGGTGAATGAGCAGTTCTTC,CASRLAGGWVNEQFF
.,TRBJ2-7,.,TRBV28,TGTGCCAGCACAGAAGGGGTTGAGGCTTACGAGCAGTACTTC,CASTEGVEAYEQYF
.,TRBJ1-2,.,TRBV10-3,TGTGCCATCAGTGAGCCAGGCGGCTACACCTTC,CAISEPGGYTF
.,TRBJ1-2,few,TRBV27,TGTGCCAGCAGGAGAGCGGGGGATTCCCATGGCTACACCTTC,CASRRAGDSHGYTF
.,TRBJ2-3,once,TRBV11-3,TGTGCCAGCAGCTCAGGTGCTAGCACAGATACGCAGTATTTT,CASSSGASTDTQYF
TRBD2,TRBJ2-1,.,TRBV10-1,TGCGCCAGCAGTGAGACGGGGGGTTACAATGAGCAGTTCTTC,CASSETGGYNEQFF
TRBD2,TRBJ2-1,.,TRBV10-3,TGTGCCATCAGTGCGTTAGCGGGGGGGAACAATGAGCAGTTCTTC,CAISALAGGNNEQFF